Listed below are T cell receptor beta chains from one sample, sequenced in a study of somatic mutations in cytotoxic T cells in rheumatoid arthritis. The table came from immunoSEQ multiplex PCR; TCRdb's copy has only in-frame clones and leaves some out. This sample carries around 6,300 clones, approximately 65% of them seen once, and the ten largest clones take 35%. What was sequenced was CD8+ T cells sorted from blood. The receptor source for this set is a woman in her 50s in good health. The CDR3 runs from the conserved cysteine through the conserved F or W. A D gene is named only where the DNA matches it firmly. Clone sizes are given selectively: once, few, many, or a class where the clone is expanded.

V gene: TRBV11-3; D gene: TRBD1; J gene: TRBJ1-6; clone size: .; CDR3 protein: CASSEAHTGVWGASPLHF; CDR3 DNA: TGTGCCAGCAGCGAGGCCCATACAGGGGTATGGGGGGCTTCACCCCTCCACTTT
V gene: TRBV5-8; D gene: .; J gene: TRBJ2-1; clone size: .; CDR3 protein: CASSLAVLGGSYNEQFF; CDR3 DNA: TGTGCCAGCAGCTTGGCCGTACTAGGCGGATCCTACAATGAGCAGTTCTTC
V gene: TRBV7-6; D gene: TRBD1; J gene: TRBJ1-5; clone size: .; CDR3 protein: CASSEGTGTGNQPQHF; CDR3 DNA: TGTGCCAGCAGCGAGGGGACCGGGACAGGCAATCAGCCCCAGCATTTT
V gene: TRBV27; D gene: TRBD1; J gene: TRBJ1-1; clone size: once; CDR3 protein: CASSFGTANTEAFF; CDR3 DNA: TGTGCCAGCAGTTTCGGGACAGCGAACACTGAAGCTTTCTTT
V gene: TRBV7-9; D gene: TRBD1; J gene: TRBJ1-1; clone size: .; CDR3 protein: CASSPPVTGVITEAFF; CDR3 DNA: TGTGCCAGCAGCCCCCCCGTGACAGGGGTGATCACTGAAGCTTTCTTT
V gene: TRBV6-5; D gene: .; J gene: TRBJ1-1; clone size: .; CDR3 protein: CASSYSRDTEAFF; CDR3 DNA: TGTGCCAGCAGTTACTCGAGGGACACTGAAGCTTTCTTT
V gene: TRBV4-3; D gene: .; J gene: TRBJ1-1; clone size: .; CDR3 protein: CASSQDSRQAGTEAFF; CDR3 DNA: TGCGCCAGCAGCCAAGATTCGCGACAGGCTGGCACTGAAGCTTTCTTT
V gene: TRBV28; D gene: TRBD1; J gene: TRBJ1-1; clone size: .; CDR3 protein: CASSEQGLGTEAFF; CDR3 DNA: TGTGCCAGCAGTGAACAGGGGTTGGGCACTGAAGCTTTCTTT
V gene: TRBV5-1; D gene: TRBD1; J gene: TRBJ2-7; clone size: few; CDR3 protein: CASSPGQGAYEQYF; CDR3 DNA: TGCGCCAGCAGTCCAGGACAGGGGGCCTACGAGCAGTACTTC
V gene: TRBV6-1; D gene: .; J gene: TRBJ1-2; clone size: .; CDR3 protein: CASSAGGLNFYGYTF; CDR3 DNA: TGTGCCAGCAGTGCGGGGGGACTCAACTTCTATGGCTACACCTTC
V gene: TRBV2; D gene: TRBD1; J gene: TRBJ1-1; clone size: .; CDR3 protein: CASSLGQGTEAFF; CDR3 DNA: TGTGCCAGCAGCCTGGGACAGGGCACTGAAGCTTTCTTT
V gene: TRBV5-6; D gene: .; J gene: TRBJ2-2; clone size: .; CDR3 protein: CASSLNTGELFF; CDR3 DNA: TGTGCCAGCAGCCTGAACACCGGGGAGCTGTTTTTT
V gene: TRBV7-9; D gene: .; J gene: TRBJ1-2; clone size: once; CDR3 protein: CASSLDPHINYGYTF; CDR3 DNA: TGTGCCAGCAGCTTAGACCCTCACATTAACTATGGCTACACCTTC
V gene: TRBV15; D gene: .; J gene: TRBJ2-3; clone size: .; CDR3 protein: CATSSRDSFSTDTQYF; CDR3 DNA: TGTGCCACCAGCTCCCGGGACTCGTTCAGCACAGATACGCAGTATTTT
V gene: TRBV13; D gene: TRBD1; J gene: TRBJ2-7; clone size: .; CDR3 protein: CASSLGQGRGQYF; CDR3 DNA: TGTGCCAGCAGCCTGGGACAGGGACGGGGGCAGTACTTC
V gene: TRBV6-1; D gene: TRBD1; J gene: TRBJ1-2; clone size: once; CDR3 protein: CATPLRDSSYGYTF; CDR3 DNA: TGCGCCACCCCTCTCAGGGACAGTTCCTATGGCTACACCTTC
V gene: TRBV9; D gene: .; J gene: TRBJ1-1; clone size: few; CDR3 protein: CASSVAYREGTEAFF; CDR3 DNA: TGTGCCAGCAGCGTAGCTTACAGGGAGGGGACTGAAGCTTTCTTT
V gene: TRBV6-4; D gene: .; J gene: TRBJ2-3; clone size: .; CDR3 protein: CASSSDAGGGTDTQYF; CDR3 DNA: TGTGCCAGCTCCTCAGACGCTGGCGGTGGCACAGATACGCAGTATTTT
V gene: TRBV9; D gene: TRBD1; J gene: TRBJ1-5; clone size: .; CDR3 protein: CASSRGTGGQPQHF; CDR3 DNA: TGTGCCAGCAGCCGCGGGACAGGGGGCCAGCCCCAGCATTTT
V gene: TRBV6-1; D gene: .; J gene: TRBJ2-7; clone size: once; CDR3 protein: CASRLGPGVEQYF; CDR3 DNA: TGTGCCAGCAGGTTAGGACCGGGGGTCGAGCAGTACTTC
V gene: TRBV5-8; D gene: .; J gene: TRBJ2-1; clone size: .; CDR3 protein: CASSLYRANEQFF; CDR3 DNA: TGTGCCAGCAGCTTGTACAGGGCCAATGAGCAGTTCTTC
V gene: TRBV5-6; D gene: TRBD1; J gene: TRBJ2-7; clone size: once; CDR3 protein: CASSLGGGQLLF; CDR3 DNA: TGTGCCAGCAGCTTGGGAGGGGGACAGCTTTTATTC
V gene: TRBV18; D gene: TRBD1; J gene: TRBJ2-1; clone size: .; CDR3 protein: CASSFTGGTVREQFF; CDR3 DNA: TGTGCCAGCTCATTTACAGGGGGCACCGTTAGGGAGCAGTTCTTC
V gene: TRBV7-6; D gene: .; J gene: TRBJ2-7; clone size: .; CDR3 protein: CASSPWGVNEQYF; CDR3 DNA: TGTGCCAGCAGCCCTTGGGGGGTTAACGAGCAGTACTTC
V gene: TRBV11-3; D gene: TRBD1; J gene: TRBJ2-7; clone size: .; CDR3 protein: CASSDGTGGSEQYF; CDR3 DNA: TGTGCCAGCTCTGATGGGACAGGGGGGAGCGAGCAGTACTTC
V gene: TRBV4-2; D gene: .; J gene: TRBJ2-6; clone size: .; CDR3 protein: CASSQDTSSGANVLTF; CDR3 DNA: TGTGCCAGCAGCCAAGACACTTCCTCTGGGGCCAACGTCCTGACTTTC
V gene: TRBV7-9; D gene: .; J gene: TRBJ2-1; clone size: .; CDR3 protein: CASSLPGGPPSGYEQFF; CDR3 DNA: TGTGCCAGCAGTCTTCCTGGAGGACCTCCGAGTGGGTATGAGCAGTTCTTC
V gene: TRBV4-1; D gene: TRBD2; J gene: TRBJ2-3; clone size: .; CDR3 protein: CASSQGIAGVFTDTQYF; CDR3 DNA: TGCGCCAGCAGCCAAGGAATAGCGGGGGTATTCACAGATACGCAGTATTTT
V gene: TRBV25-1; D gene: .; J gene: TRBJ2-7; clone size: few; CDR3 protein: CASSEFTSGVYEQYF; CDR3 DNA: TGTGCCAGCAGTGAGTTTACTAGTGGTGTCTACGAGCAGTACTTC
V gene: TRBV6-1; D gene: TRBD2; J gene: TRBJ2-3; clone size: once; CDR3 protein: CASSAIAGGTDTQYF; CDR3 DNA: TGTGCCAGCAGTGCAATAGCGGGGGGCACAGATACGCAGTATTTT
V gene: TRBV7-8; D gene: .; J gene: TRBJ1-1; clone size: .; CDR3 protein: CASSSKIGSGEGLNTEAFF; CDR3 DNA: TGTGCCAGCAGCTCGAAAATCGGTTCAGGGGAGGGCCTGAACACTGAAGCTTTCTTT
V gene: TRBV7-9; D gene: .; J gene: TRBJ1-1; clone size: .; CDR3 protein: CASSFPGDTEAFF; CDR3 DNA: TGTGCCAGCAGCTTCCCAGGGGACACTGAAGCTTTCTTT
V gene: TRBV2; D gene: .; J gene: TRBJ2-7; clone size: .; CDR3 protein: CASSESAGTRYEQYF; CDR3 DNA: TGTGCCAGCAGTGAGTCGGCGGGGACCCGCTACGAGCAGTACTTC
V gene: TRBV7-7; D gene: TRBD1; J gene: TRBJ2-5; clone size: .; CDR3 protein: CASSLEGTVETQYF; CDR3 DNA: TGTGCCAGCAGCTTAGAAGGGACAGTAGAGACCCAGTACTTC
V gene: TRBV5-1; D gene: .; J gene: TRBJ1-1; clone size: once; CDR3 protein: CASSAYPRNTEAFF; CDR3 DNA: TGCGCCAGCAGCGCCTATCCAAGAAACACTGAAGCTTTCTTT
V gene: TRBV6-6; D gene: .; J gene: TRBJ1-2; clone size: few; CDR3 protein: CASSYQYGYTF; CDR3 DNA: TGTGCCAGCAGTTACCAGTATGGCTACACCTTC
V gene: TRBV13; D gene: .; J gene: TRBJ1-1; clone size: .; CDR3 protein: CASSLRASVEAFF; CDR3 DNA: TGTGCCAGCAGCTTGAGGGCTTCGGTCGAAGCTTTCTTT
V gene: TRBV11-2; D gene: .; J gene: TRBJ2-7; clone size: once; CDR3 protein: CASSLGQGAYEQYF; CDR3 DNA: TGTGCCAGCAGCTTGGGGCAGGGTGCCTACGAGCAGTACTTC
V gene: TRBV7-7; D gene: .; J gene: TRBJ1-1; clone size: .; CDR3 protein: CASSLAGDTEAFF; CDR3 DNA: TGTGCTAGCAGCTTAGCAGGGGACACTGAAGCTTTCTTT
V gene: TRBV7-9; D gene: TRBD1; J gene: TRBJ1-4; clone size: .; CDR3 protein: CASSFGTGGEKLFF; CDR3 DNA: TGTGCCAGCAGCTTCGGGACAGGGGGGGAAAAACTGTTTTTT
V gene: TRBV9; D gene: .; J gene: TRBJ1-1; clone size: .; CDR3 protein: CASSVHGSSTEAFF; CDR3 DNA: TGTGCCAGCAGCGTACACGGTAGCTCCACTGAAGCTTTCTTT
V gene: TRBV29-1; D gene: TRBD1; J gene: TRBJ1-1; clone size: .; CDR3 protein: CSIRTGLAEAFF; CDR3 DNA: TGCAGCATTAGGACAGGGCTGGCTGAAGCTTTCTTT
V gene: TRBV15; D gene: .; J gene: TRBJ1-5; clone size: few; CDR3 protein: CATSRETRNQPQHF; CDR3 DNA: TGTGCCACCAGCAGAGAGACAAGGAATCAGCCCCAGCATTTT
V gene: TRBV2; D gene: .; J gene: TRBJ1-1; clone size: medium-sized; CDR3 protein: CASIGENTEAFF; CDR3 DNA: TGTGCCAGCATAGGAGAGAACACTGAAGCTTTCTTT
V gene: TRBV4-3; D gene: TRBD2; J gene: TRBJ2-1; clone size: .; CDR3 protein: CASSQEARGVAGVYNEQFF; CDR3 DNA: TGCGCCAGCAGCCAAGAAGCACGGGGCGTAGCGGGGGTATACAATGAGCAGTTCTTC
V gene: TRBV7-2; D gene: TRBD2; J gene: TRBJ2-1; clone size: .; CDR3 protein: CASSTGGYNEQFF; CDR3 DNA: TGTGCCAGCAGCACGGGAGGATACAATGAGCAGTTCTTC
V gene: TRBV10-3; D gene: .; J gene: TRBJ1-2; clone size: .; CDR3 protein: CAIHSGGRDGYTF; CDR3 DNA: TGTGCCATCCATTCCGGGGGGCGGGATGGCTACACCTTC
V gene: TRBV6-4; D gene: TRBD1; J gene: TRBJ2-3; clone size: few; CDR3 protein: CASSPGQDPDTQYF; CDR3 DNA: TGTGCCAGCAGTCCGGGACAGGATCCAGATACGCAGTATTTT
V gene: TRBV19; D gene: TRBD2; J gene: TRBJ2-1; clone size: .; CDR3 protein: CASSIVGGDYNEQFF; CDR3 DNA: TGTGCCAGTAGTATAGTCGGGGGGGACTACAATGAGCAGTTCTTC
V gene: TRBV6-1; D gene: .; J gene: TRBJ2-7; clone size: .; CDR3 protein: CASSEKKRFYEQYF; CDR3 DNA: TGTGCCAGCAGTGAAAAGAAACGGTTCTACGAGCAGTACTTC
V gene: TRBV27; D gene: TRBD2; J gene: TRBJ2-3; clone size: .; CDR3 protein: CASSFPGGGPTDTQYF; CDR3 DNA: TGTGCCAGCAGTTTTCCCGGCGGGGGGCCCACAGATACGCAGTATTTT
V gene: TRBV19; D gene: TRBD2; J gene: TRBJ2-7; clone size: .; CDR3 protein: CASSIGLAGTTTYEQYF; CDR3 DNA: TGTGCCAGTAGTATAGGACTAGCGGGGACCACTACCTACGAGCAGTACTTC
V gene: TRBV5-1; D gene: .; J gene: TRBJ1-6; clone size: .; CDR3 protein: CASSLGAGVSSYNSPLHF; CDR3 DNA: TGCGCCAGCAGCCTTGGGGCAGGGGTGAGCTCCTATAATTCACCCCTCCACTTT
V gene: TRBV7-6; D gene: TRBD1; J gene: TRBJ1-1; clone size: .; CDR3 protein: CASSRTGMGEAFF; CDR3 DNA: TGTGCCAGCAGCCGGACAGGGATGGGTGAAGCTTTCTTT